This T cell receptor (beta chain) originates from a study of beta chain features in type 1 diabetes. As for the study in general: Patients and healthy donors were similar in age, gender and cell yields. Examination of sorted cells across all samples involved approximately 100,000,000 cells. Study-wide points: Type 1 diabetes patients had TCRB CDR3s that were shorter (moderately but significantly so) in all four CD4+ subsets. Cells with high TCR expression could be over-represented by cDNA sequencing.

Every bit of the isolated RNA underwent reverse transcription, so sequencing read expressed TCRB transcripts. The protocol was immunoSEQ multiplex PCR, while the TCRdb copy is restricted to in-frame clones and leaves out a portion. This repertoire shows around 600,000 clones, 9.5% to 15% found once; its top ten account for over 0.1%. Trimming took 0 bases from V and 6 from J, leaving 9 bases between them. The CDR3 totals 14 residues. In germline, CDR1 is MNHEY, CDR2 SVGAGI. There are a few counts of this clone. What it recognizes is unknown. Sorted populations were all over 95% pure. The specimen was naive CD4+ T cells from blood. This TCR came from a man aged 25 to 40 with type 1 diabetes. V usage is TRBV6-5 and J usage is TRBJ1-5, with D tentatively TRBD1 (5 bases). The CDR3 coding sequence is TGTGCCAGCAGTTACTCCGGGGCAGCTCAGCCCCAGCATTTT. Residues: CASSYSGAAQPQHF.